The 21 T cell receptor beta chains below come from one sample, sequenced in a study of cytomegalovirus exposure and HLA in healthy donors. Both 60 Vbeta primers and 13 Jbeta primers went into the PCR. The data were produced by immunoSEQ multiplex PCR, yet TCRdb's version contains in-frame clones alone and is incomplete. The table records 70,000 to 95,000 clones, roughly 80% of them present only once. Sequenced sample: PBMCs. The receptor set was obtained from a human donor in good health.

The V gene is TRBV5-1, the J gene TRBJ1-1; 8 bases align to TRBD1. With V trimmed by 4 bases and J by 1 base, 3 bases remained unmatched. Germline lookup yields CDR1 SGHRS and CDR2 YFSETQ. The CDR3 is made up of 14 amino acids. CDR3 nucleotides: TGCGCCAGCAGCCCCGGGACAGGGAACACTGAAGCTTTCTTT. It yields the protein CASSPGTGNTEAFF.

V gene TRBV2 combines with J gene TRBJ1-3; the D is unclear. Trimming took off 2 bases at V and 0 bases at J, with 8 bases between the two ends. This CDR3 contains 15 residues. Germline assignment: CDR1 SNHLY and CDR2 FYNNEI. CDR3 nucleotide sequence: TGTGCCAGCAGTGAACTGGCAGTCTCTGGAAACACCATATATTTT. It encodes CASSELAVSGNTIYF.

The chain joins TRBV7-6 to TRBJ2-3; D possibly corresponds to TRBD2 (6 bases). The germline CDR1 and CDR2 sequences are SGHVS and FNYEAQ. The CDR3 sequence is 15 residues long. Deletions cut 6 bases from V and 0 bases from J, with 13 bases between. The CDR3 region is CASRLTRSSTDTQYF. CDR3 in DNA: TGTGCCAGCAGGCTGACTAGATCTAGCACAGATACGCAGTATTTT.

The CDR3 DNA is TGCGCCAGCAGCTTGGCCCCACCTAGATTTGGAAACACCATATATTTT. It translates to CASSLAPPRFGNTIYF. The rearrangement uses TRBV5-1 and TRBJ1-3; D gene unclear. V lost 0 bases and J 3 bases, leaving 13 bases between the germline ends. Germline assignment: CDR1 SGHRS and CDR2 YFSETQ. The CDR3 has 16 amino acids.

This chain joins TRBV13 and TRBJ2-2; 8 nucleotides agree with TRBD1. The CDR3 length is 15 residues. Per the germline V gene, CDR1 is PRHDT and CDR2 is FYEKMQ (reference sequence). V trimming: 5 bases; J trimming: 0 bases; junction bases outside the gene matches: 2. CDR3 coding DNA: TGTGCCAGCAGCCCACAGGGGGCGAACACCGGGGAGCTGTTTTTT. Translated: CASSPQGANTGELFF.

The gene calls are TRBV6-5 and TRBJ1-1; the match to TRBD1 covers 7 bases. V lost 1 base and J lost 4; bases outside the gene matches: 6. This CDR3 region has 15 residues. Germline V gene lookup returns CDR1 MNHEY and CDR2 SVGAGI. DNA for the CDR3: TGTGCCAGCAGTTACTGGCAGAACAGGGGCACTGAAGCTTTCTTT. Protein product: CASSYWQNRGTEAFF.

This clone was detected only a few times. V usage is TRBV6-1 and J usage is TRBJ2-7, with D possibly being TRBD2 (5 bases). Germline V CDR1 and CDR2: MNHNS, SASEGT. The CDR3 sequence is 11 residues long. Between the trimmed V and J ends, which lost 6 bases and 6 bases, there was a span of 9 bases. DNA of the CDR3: TGTGCCAGCAGGGACTTCGGCGAGCAGTACTTC. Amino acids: CASRDFGEQYF.

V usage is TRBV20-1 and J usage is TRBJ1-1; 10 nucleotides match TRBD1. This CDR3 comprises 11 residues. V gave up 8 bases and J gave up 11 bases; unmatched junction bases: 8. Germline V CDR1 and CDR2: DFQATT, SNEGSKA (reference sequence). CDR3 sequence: CSQRQGAGAFF. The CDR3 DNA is TGCAGTCAGAGACAGGGGGCTGGGGCTTTCTTT.

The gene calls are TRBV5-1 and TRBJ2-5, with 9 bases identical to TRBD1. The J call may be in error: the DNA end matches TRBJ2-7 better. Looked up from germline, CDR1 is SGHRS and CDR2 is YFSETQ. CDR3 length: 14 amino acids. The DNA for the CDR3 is TGCGCCAGCAGCTTTAACAGGGGGCACTACGAGCAGTACTTC. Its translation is CASSFNRGHYEQYF.

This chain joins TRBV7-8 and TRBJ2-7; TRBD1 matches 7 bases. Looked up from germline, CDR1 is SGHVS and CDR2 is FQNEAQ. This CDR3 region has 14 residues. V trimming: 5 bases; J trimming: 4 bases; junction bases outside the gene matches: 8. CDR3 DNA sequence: TGTGCCAGCAGCCCTATTACAGGGGAATACGAGCAGTACTTC. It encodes CASSPITGEYEQYF.

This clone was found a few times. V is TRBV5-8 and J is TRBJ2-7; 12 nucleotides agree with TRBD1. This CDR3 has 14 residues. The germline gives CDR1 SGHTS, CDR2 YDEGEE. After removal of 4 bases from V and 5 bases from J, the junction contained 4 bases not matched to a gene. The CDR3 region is CASSLGQGANEQYF. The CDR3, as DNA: TGTGCCAGCAGCCTGGGACAGGGGGCCAACGAGCAGTACTTC.

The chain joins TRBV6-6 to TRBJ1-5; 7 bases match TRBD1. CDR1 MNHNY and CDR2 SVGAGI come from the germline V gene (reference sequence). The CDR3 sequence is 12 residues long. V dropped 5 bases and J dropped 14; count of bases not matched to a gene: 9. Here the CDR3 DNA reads TGTGCCAGCAGTCCACGACAGGGTGGCGAGCATTTT. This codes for CASSPRQGGEHF.

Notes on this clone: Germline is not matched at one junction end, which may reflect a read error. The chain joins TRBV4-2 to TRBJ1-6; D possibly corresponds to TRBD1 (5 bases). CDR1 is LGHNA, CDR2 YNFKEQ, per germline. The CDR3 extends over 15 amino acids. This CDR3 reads CASSPRGGDNSPLNF. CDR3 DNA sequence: TGTGCCAGCAGCCCTAGGGGAGGAGATAATTCACCCCTCAACTTT.

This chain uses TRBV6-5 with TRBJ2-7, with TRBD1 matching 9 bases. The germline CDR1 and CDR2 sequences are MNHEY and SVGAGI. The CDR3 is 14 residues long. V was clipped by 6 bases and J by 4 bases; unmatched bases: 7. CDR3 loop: CASRKGQGVYEQYF. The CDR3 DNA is TGTGCCAGCAGAAAGGGACAGGGTGTATACGAGCAGTACTTC.

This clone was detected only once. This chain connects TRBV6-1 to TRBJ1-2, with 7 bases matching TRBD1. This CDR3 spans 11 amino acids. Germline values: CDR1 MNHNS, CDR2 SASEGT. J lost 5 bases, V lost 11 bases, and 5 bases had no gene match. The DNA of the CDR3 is TGTGCCGATCGGGACAGTTATGGCTACACCTTC. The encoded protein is CADRDSYGYTF.

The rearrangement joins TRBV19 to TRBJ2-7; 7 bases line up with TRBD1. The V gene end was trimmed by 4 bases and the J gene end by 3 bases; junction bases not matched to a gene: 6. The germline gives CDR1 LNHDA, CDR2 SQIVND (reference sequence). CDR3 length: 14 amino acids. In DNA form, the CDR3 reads TGTGCCAGTAGTAATGACAGGGTGGACTACGAGCAGTACTTC. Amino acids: CASSNDRVDYEQYF.

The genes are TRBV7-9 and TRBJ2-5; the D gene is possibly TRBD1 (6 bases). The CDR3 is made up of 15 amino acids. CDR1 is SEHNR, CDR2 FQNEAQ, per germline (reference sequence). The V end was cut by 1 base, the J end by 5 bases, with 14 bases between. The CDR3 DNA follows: TGTGCCAGCAGCTTAGAACAGGGCTTTGGGGAGACCCAGTACTTC. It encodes CASSLEQGFGETQYF.

The CDR3 nucleotides are TGTGCCAGCAGTCTCGCCGAGTATGGCTACACCTTC. Translated: CASSLAEYGYTF. The chain combines TRBV2 with TRBJ1-2; D unclear. The V gene lost 5 bases and the J gene lost 5 bases, with 9 bases spanning the gap. CDR1 is SNHLY, CDR2 FYNNEI, per germline. The CDR3 loop spans 12 amino acids.

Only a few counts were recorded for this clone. The CDR3 sequence is CASGAGPPGNTIYF. The CDR3 nucleotides are TGCGCCAGCGGGGCAGGGCCACCTGGAAACACCATATATTTT. This chain uses TRBV10-1 with TRBJ1-3, with D possibly TRBD1 on 5 matching bases. Germline CDR1 and CDR2: WNHNN and SYGVQD (reference sequence). The ends were cut back, 8 bases at V and 2 bases at J, with 13 bases in the middle. This CDR3 is 14 amino acids long.

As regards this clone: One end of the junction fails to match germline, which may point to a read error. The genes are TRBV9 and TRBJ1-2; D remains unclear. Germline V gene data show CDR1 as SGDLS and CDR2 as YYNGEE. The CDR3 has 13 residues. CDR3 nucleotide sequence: TGTGCCAGCAGCCCACGGGGTGACTATGGCTACCCCTTC. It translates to CASSPRGDYGYPF.

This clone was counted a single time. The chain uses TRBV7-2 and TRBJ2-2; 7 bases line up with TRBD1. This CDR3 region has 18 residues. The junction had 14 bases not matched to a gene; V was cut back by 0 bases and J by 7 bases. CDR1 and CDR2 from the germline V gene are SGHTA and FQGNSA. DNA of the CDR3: TGTGCCAGCAGCTTAGCGCTACTGGCAGGGGGTAGTTTCGGGGAGCTGTTTTTT. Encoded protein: CASSLALLAGGSFGELFF.